This T cell receptor beta chain was sequenced in a study of blood T cell repertoires in COVID-19. Overall study context: Acute-phase and convalescent COVID-19 samples originated in the United States, Italy and Spain. T cells, B-cell-depleted T cells, or PBMCs supplied cDNA or gDNA.

Assay used: immunoSEQ multiplex PCR; TCRdb lists only in-frame clones, some missing. Among 310,000 or so clones, approximately 84% were seen once, and the ten largest hold roughly 2.1%. Per the germline V gene, CDR1 is SNHLY and CDR2 is FYNNEI. The V end was cut by 6 bases, the J end by 0 bases, with 11 bases between. This CDR3 has 15 amino acids. The V call is TRBV2, the J call TRBJ2-2; D possibly corresponds to TRBD1 (6 bases). This receptor was obtained from a woman aged 30 to 39 who had recovered from COVID-19. The sequencing input was peripheral blood. The CDR3 sequence is CASRAQGSNTGELFF. CDR3 in DNA: TGTGCCAGCAGAGCGCAGGGGTCGAACACCGGGGAGCTGTTTTTT.